This T cell receptor beta chain originates from a study of OX40 agonist ivuxolimab in advanced cancers. Clones were sequenced by immunoSEQ multiplex PCR, and TCRdb holds only the in-frame ones, with some missing. The sample records tens of thousands of clones, 84% being singletons. Deletions cut 4 bases from V and 1 base from J, with 13 bases between. This CDR3 comprises 15 residues. The germline gives CDR1 LNHDA, CDR2 SQIVND (reference sequence). This rearrangement joins TRBV19 to TRBJ1-1, with D possibly being TRBD1 (6 bases). The receptor was derived from an adult with an advanced solid tumor such as melanoma, head and neck, liver or kidney cancer. The sequencing here drew on CD4+ or CD8+ T cells sorted from blood, taken in a trial of the OX40 agonist ivuxolimab. CDR3 nucleotide sequence: TGTGCCAGTAGTAACCCAAGGACAGCGAACACTGAAGCTTTCTTT. This encodes CASSNPRTANTEAFF.